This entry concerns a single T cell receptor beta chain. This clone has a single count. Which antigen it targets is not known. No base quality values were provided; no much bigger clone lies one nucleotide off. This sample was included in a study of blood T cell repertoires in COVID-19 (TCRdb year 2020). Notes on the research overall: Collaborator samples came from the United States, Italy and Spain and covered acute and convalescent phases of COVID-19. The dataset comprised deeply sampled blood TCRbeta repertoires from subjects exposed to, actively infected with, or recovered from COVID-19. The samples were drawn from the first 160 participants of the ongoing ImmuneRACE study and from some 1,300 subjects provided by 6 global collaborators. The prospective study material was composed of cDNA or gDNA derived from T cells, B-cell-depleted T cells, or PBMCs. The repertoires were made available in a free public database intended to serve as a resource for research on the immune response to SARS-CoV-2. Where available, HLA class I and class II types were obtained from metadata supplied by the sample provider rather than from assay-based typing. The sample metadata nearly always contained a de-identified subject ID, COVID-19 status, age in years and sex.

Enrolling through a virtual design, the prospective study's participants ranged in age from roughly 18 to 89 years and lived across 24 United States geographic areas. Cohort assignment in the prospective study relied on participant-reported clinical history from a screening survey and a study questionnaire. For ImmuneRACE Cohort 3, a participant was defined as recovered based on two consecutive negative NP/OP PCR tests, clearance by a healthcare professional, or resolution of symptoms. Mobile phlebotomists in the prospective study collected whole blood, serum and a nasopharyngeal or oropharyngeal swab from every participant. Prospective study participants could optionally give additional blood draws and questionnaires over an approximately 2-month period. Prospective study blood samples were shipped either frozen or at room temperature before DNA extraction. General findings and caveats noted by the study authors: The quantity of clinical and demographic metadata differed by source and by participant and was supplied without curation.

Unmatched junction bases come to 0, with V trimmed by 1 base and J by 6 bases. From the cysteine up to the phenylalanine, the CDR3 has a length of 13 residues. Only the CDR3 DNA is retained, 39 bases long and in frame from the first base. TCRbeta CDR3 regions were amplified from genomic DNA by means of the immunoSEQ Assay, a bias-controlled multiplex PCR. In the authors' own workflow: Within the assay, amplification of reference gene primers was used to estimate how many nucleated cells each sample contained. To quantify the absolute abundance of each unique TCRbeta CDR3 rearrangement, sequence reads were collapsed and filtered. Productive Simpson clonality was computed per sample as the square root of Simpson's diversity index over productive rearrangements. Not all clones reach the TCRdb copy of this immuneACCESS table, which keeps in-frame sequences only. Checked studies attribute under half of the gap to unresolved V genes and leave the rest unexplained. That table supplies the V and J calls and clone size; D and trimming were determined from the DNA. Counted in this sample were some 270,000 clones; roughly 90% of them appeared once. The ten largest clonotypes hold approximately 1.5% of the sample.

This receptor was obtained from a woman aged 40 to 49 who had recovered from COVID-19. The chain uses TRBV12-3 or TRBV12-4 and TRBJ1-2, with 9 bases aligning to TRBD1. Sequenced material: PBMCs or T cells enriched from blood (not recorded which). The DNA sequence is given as TGTGCCAGCAGTTTAGGGGACAGGGATGGCTACACCTTC. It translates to CASSLGDRDGYTF.